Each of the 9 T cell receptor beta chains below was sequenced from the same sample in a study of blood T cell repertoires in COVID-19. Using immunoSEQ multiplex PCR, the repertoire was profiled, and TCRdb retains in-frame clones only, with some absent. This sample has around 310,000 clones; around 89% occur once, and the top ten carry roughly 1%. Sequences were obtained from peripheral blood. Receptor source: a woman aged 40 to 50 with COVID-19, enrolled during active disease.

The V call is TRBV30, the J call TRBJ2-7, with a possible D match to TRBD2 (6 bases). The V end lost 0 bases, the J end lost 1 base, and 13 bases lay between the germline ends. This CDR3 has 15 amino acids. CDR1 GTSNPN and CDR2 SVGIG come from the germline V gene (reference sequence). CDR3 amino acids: CAWSVPGTVSYEQYF. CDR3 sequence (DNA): TGTGCCTGGAGTGTTCCGGGGACTGTGTCCTACGAGCAGTACTTC.

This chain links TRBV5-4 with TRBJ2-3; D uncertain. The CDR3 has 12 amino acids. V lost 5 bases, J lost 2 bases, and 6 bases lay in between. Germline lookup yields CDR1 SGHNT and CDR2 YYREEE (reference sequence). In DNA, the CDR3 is TGTGCCAGCAGTTTATTCACAGATACGCAGTATTTT. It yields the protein CASSLFTDTQYF.

The CDR3 DNA reads as TGTGCCTGGAATAAGCCGGGACTAGCGGGAGGTGGGACCCAGTACTTC. It encodes CAWNKPGLAGGGTQYF. The rearrangement links TRBV30 to TRBJ2-5; 15 bases map to TRBD2. This CDR3 region has 16 residues. Per germline, CDR1 GTSNPN and CDR2 SVGIG (reference sequence). V was pared by 4 bases and J by 7 bases, with 10 bases of the junction left unmatched.

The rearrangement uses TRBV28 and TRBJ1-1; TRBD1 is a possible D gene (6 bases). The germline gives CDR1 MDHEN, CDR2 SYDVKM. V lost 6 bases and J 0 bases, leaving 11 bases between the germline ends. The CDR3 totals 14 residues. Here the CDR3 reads CASRWTVMNTEAFF. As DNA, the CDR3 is TGTGCCAGCAGGTGGACAGTCATGAACACTGAAGCTTTCTTT. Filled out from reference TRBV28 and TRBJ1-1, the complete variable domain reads DVKVTQSSRYLVKRTGEKVFLECVQDMDHENMFWYRQDPGLGLRLIYFSYDVKMKEKGDIPEGYSVSREKKERFSLILESASTNQTSMYLCASRWTVMNTEAFFGQGTRLTVV.

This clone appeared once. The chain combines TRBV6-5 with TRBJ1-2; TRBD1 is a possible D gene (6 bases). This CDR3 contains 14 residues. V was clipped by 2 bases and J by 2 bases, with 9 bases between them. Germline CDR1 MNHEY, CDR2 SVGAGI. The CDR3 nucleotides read TGTGCCAGCAGTTACCGGACAGTAAACTATGGCTACACCTTC. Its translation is CASSYRTVNYGYTF.

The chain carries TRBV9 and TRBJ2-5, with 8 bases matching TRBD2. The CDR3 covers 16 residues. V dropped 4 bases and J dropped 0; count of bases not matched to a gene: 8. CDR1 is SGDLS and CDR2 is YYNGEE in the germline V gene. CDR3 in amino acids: CASSLGSGGNQETQYF. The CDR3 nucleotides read TGTGCCAGCAGCTTAGGGAGCGGGGGAAACCAAGAGACCCAGTACTTC.

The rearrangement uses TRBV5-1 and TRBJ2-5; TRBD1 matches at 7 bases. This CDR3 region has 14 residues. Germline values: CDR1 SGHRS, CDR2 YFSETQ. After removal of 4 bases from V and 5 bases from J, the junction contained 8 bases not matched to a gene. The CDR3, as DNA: TGCGCCAGCAGCCGCACAGGGGCGCATGAGACCCAGTACTTC. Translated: CASSRTGAHETQYF.

CDR3 in DNA: TGTGCCAGTAGTGGACGACAGGTTACAGCAACTGGGGCCAACGTCCTGACTTTC. This gives the protein CASSGRQVTATGANVLTF. The J gene is TRBJ2-6, the V gene TRBV19, with D tentatively TRBD1 (6 bases). Germline loops: CDR1 LNHDA, CDR2 SQIVND (reference sequence). V was clipped by 5 bases and J by 2 bases, with 19 bases between them. The CDR3 is 18 residues long.

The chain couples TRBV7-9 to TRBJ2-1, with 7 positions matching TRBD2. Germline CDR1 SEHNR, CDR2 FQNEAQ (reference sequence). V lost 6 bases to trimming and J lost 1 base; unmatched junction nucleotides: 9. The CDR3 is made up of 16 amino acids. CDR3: CASSPLLAPSYNEQFF. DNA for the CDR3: TGTGCCAGCAGTCCGCTACTAGCGCCTTCCTACAATGAGCAGTTCTTC.